Shown below are 11 T cell receptor beta chains from a single sample sequenced in a study of T cell responses to AZD1222 COVID-19 vaccine. Here immunoSEQ multiplex PCR was the method, and the copy in TCRdb shows in-frame clones only, minus some. This table holds 85,000 or so clones, around nine tenths found once. Sequencing was performed on peripheral blood, taken 28 days after the second AZD1222 dose. All receptors derive from an adult who received the AZD1222 COVID-19 vaccine.

A note on this clone: This CDR3 is also generated by other DNA sequences in the sample. This sequence joins TRBV18 and TRBJ1-1; D is possibly TRBD1 (5 bases). The germline V gene encodes CDR1 KGHSH and CDR2 LQKENI. The CDR3 length is 15 residues. With 4 bases removed from V and 0 bases from J, the gap between germline ends came to 12 bases. This chain's CDR3 is CASSRPGQMNTEAFF. CDR3 nucleotide sequence: TGTGCCAGCTCACGCCCAGGGCAGATGAACACTGAAGCTTTCTTT.

This chain connects TRBV13 to TRBJ2-1, with TRBD2 matching over 15 bases. Trimming cost V 5 bases and J 8 bases; bases outside gene matches: 4. Germline V gene data show CDR1 as PRHDT and CDR2 as FYEKMQ (reference sequence). This CDR3 region has 15 residues. This CDR3 reads CASSGTSGRPHEQFF. CDR3 nucleotides: TGTGCCAGCAGCGGGACTAGCGGGAGGCCCCATGAGCAGTTCTTC.

The J gene is TRBJ1-4, the V gene TRBV5-1; weak D call: TRBD1 (5 bases). This CDR3 has 14 amino acids. CDR1 and CDR2 from the germline V gene are SGHRS and YFSETQ. Trimming left V 4 bases short and J 3 bases short, with 10 bases between. CDR3: CASSPTDSNEKLFF. For the CDR3, the DNA is TGCGCCAGCAGCCCGACAGACTCTAATGAAAAACTGTTTTTT.

The J gene is TRBJ2-4, the V gene TRBV5-1; 11 bases are a match to TRBD1. Germline lookup yields CDR1 SGHRS and CDR2 YFSETQ. CDR3 length: 16 residues. J was trimmed by 3 bases and V by 4 bases; bases with no gene match: 6. CDR3 sequence reads: CASSTAGTGGKNIQYF. CDR3 DNA sequence: TGCGCCAGCAGCACCGCCGGGACAGGGGGCAAAAACATTCAGTACTTC.

About this clone: The germline gene is not matched at one end of the junction; a read error may be the cause. The chain is built from TRBV28 and TRBJ1-3; 10 bases match TRBD1. The CDR3 covers 12 residues. Germline V lookup: CDR1 MDHEN, CDR2 SYDVKM. The CDR3 loop reads CASSFNRGQGNF. The DNA for the CDR3 is TGTGCCAGCAGTTTTAACCGGGGACAGGGGAATTTT.

This chain connects TRBV2 to TRBJ1-5; a weak D match, TRBD1 (5 bases). The length of the CDR3 is 15 residues. V was cut by 3 bases and J by 3 bases, with 12 bases left in between. CDR1 SNHLY and CDR2 FYNNEI come from the germline V gene. The CDR3 loop is CASSDQGTINQPQHF. The DNA of the CDR3 is TGTGCCAGCAGTGATCAGGGAACTATCAATCAGCCCCAGCATTTT.

The chain combines TRBV5-1 with TRBJ2-2; perhaps TRBD2 as D (6 bases). The V gene lost 4 bases and the J gene lost 6 bases, with 19 bases spanning the gap. Germline values: CDR1 SGHRS, CDR2 YFSETQ. The CDR3 has 16 amino acids. The CDR3 DNA is TGCGCCAGCAGCCTGGCAGGTCTAGCGAAGGCCGGGGAGCTGTTTTTT. Its translation is CASSLAGLAKAGELFF.

V gene TRBV11-2 combines with J gene TRBJ2-5; D not certain. Germline loops: CDR1 SGHAT, CDR2 FQNNGV. This CDR3 is built from 11 residues. Trimming removed 9 bases from V and 5 bases from J, with 10 bases in between. In nucleotides, the CDR3 is TGTGCCAGTTCTAGGGTGGAGACCCAGTACTTC. It is translated as CASSRVETQYF. The full variable domain, its missing parts supplied by reference TRBV11-2 and TRBJ2-5, is EAGVAQSPRYKIIEKRQSVAFWCNPISGHATLYWYQQILGQGPKLLIQFQNNGVVDDSQLPKDRFSAERLKGVDSTLKIQPAKLEDSAVYLCASSRVETQYFGPGTRLLVL.

This chain joins TRBV21-1 and TRBJ2-3; the table calls TRBD2, which could not be checked here. TRBV21-1 is described as a pseudogene. The CDR3 totals 16 residues. CDR3 amino acids: CASSKMGTDSTDTQYF. CDR3 DNA: TGTGCCAGCAGCAAGATGGGGACTGACAGCACAGATACGCAGTATTTT.

The chain uses TRBV18 and TRBJ2-5; D might be TRBD2 (5 bases). Germline CDR1 is KGHSH and CDR2 is LQKENI. This CDR3 comprises 14 residues. Trimming took off 3 bases at V and 5 bases at J, with 13 bases between the two ends. As DNA, the CDR3 is TGTGCCAGCTCACCGCTAGCCGGGGAGGAGACCCAGTACTTC. Translation gives CASSPLAGEETQYF.

This clone occurred a few times. This sequence joins TRBV18 and TRBJ1-4; D not certain. Trimming took 5 bases from V and 0 from J, leaving 13 bases between them. In germline, CDR1 is KGHSH, CDR2 LQKENI. The CDR3 has 16 residues. CDR3 sequence reads: CASSINSPTTNEKLFF. CDR3 nucleotides: TGTGCCAGCTCAATAAACAGCCCAACAACTAATGAAAAACTGTTTTTT.